This TCR beta chain was sequenced for a study of blood T cell repertoires in COVID-19. Study-level background: Whether acute or convalescent, the COVID-19 samples came from the United States, Italy and Spain. T cells, B-cell-depleted T cells, or PBMCs provided the cDNA or gDNA that served as material.

V lost 6 bases, J lost 7 bases, and 15 bases stayed unmatched. CDR1 is LNHDA, CDR2 SQIVND, per germline (reference sequence). The CDR3 sequence is 15 residues long. Under the authors' procedure: Estimation of nucleated cell counts relied on the amplification of reference gene primers. Libraries were prepared by immunoSEQ multiplex PCR; TCRdb keeps only in-frame clonotypes and omits some of them. V, J and clone size derive from that table, while D and trimming were established from the DNA sequence. In the table there are about 160,000 clones, 70% to 90% of which are singletons. Sequenced material: peripheral blood. The TCR was taken from a man between 65 and 85 years old with acute or convalescent COVID-19. The chain joins TRBV19 to TRBJ2-7; 7 positions match TRBD1. CDR3: CASRIEAQGVREQYF. Written as DNA, the CDR3 is TGTGCCAGTAGGATCGAGGCGCAGGGGGTTAGGGAGCAGTACTTC.